The rows below give T cell receptor beta chains drawn from one sample of a study of cytomegalovirus exposure and HLA in healthy donors. Libraries were prepared by immunoSEQ multiplex PCR; TCRdb keeps only in-frame clonotypes and omits some of them. This listing includes approximately 150,000 clones. Sequenced: PBMCs. The receptors derive from a woman aged 18-30 years in good health and CMV-seronegative. CDR3s include the opening cysteine and the closing phenylalanine or tryptophan. The D gene is left open where the match is weak.

CDR3 protein	CDR3 DNA	D gene	V gene	J gene
CASSQEGANTEAFF	TGCGCCAGCAGCCAAGAAGGGGCGAACACTGAAGCTTTCTTT	-	TRBV4-1	TRBJ1-1
CASSLRAGSNTEAFF	TGTGCCAGCAGCTTACGGGCGGGTTCTAACACTGAAGCTTTCTTT	-	TRBV7-2	TRBJ1-1
CASSVDGGSNQPQHF	TGTGCCAGCAGCGTAGATGGAGGTAGCAATCAGCCCCAGCATTTT	-	TRBV9	TRBJ1-5
CASSQASGEETQYF	TGCGCCAGCAGCCAAGCTAGCGGGGAAGAGACCCAGTACTTC	TRBD2	TRBV4-1	TRBJ2-5
CASSRGQGSVDTQYF	TGTGCCAGCAGCCGCGGACAGGGTTCCGTAGATACGCAGTATTTT	TRBD1	TRBV7-9	TRBJ2-3
CASSNSRTGQTEAFF	TGCGCCAGCAGCAACTCCAGGACAGGGCAAACTGAAGCTTTCTTT	TRBD1	TRBV5-1	TRBJ1-1
CASSRQGAPAGELFF	TGTGCCAGCAGCCGACAGGGGGCGCCGGCCGGGGAGCTGTTTTTT	TRBD1	TRBV27	TRBJ2-2
CAISESGQGTGELFF	TGTGCCATCAGTGAGTCTGGTCAGGGAACCGGGGAGCTGTTTTTT	-	TRBV10-3	TRBJ2-2
CASSPLTGRNTEAFF	TGCGCCAGCAGCCCGTTGACAGGGAGGAACACTGAAGCTTTCTTT	TRBD1	TRBV5-1	TRBJ1-1
CASRSRQGVRQPQHF	TGTGCCAGTAGAAGTCGACAGGGGGTACGTCAGCCCCAGCATTTT	TRBD1	TRBV19	TRBJ1-5
CASSLGGAAEAFF	TGTGCCAGCAGCTTAGGGGGGGCCGCTGAAGCTTTCTTT	-	TRBV7-3	TRBJ1-1
CASSYTGQGYEKLFF	TGTGCCAGCAGTTACACGGGACAGGGATATGAAAAACTGTTTTTT	TRBD1	TRBV6-6	TRBJ1-4
CASSSPEEGGFYGYTF	TGTGCCAGCAGCTCTCCCGAGGAGGGAGGGTTCTATGGCTACACCTTC	-	TRBV5-4	TRBJ1-2
CAWSSGREGYTF	TGTGCCTGGAGTTCAGGAAGGGAGGGCTACACCTTC	-	TRBV30	TRBJ1-2
CASSPLGQLNYGYTF	TGTGCCAGCAGTCCACTTGGACAGCTGAACTATGGCTACACCTTC	-	TRBV27	TRBJ1-2
CASSLDRTSGSWEQFF	TGTGCCAGCAGCTTAGATCGGACTAGCGGGAGTTGGGAGCAGTTCTTC	TRBD2	TRBV11-1	TRBJ2-1
CASSLYGPGGNTGELFF	TGTGCCAGCAGCTTATACGGCCCCGGCGGGAACACCGGGGAGCTGTTTTTT	-	TRBV7-2	TRBJ2-2
CASSFKPGQGAKLGETQYF	TGCGCCAGCAGCTTTAAACCGGGACAGGGGGCGAAGTTAGGGGAGACCCAGTACTTC	TRBD1	TRBV5-1	TRBJ2-5
CASSIPTGYNEQFF	TGCGCCAGCAGCATACCGACAGGGTACAATGAGCAGTTCTTC	TRBD1	TRBV5-1	TRBJ2-1
CAWSVGYEQYF	TGTGCCTGGAGTGTCGGCTACGAGCAGTACTTC	-	TRBV30	TRBJ2-7
CATQPSGSPLHF	TGTGCCACCCAACCGTCAGGATCACCCCTCCACTTT	-	TRBV6-1	TRBJ1-6
CASSQEGDYDPQYF	TGTGCCAGCAGCCAAGAAGGAGACTACGATCCGCAGTACTTC	-	TRBV4-2	TRBJ2-7
CASSSARAETQYF	TGTGCCAGCAGCTCCGCTCGTGCGGAGACCCAGTACTTC	-	TRBV5-4	TRBJ2-5
CASRGGQAYAKNIQYF	TGTGCCAGCAGGGGAGGGCAGGCCTATGCCAAAAACATTCAGTACTTC	TRBD2	TRBV2	TRBJ2-4
CASRTMTGMGTEAFF	TGTGCCAGCAGAACAATGACAGGGATGGGAACTGAAGCTTTCTTT	TRBD1	TRBV6-1	TRBJ1-1
CASSPYLRTSGNSYNEQFF	TGTGCCAGCAGCCCCTATTTGAGGACTAGCGGGAACTCCTACAATGAGCAGTTCTTC	TRBD2	TRBV7-6	TRBJ2-1
CASSSLPGTSGSRTDTQYF	TGCGCCAGCAGCTCATTACCTGGGACTAGCGGGAGCCGCACAGATACGCAGTATTTT	TRBD2	TRBV5-1	TRBJ2-3
CASSLRQIQPQHF	TGTGCCAGCAGCTTAAGACAAATTCAGCCCCAGCATTTT	-	TRBV7-8	TRBJ1-5